This T cell receptor beta chain was sequenced in a study of T cell repertoires in cytomegalovirus infection (dated by TCRdb to about 2019). Study-level background: Peptide stimulations targeted recently identified HLA-C-restricted CMV epitopes, whose presentation resists viral immunomodulation, together with well-studied HLA-B-restricted epitopes. Donor HLA type was relevant to the analysis, because carriage of CMV infection together with the matching HLA type was indicated by public TCR beta signatures.

Sequencing relied on an Illumina HiSeq 1500. The raw public reads went through TCRdb reprocessing: fastp at Q25, MiXCR clone calling, in-frame beta chains kept. Entries are consolidated by CDR3 protein sequence, retaining the most common genes and DNA. Present in this sample are roughly 860,000 distinct CDR3 sequences, about 31% of which were seen just once. The biggest ten clones account for roughly an eighth of the sample. Including cysteine and phenylalanine, the CDR3 has 15 amino acids. Only CDR3 DNA is held: 45 bases, read in frame from base 1. Sequences SGHRS (CDR1) and YFSETQ (CDR2) are obtained from the germline V gene. General conclusions and limits of the study: In both this cohort and an independent roughly 330-donor cohort, the cumulative frequency of public TCR beta family members distinguished carriers of CMV infection plus the relevant HLA type. The ex vivo response was dominated by HLA-C-restricted CMV-specific TCR beta clonotypes, which also provided the single most frequent clonotype in two of eight donors.

The sample's treatment or condition label is to be understood as: in vitro stimulation with specific CMV peptide epitopes to enrich CMV-specific T cells. Note on this clonotype: Its antigen is unknown. A much larger clone differs by one base, so this may be a read error.

This chain joins TRBV5-1 to TRBJ1-1; a weak D assignment points to TRBD1 (6 bases agree). This specimen consisted of cultured CD8+ T cells from PBMCs, obtained from culture after CMV antigen stimulation. The TCR comes from a human donor in good health (CMV status not recorded). Some clones in this sample may be carry-over from other donors' samples. CDR3 loop: CVSSLEGYRDTEAFF. The DNA sequence reads TGCGTCAGCAGCTTGGAGGGATACAGGGACACTGAAGCTTTCTTT. Full variable domain (CDR3 extended with the reference TRBV5-1 and TRBJ1-1 proteins): KAGVTQTPRYLIKTRGQQVTLSCSPISGHRSVSWYQQTPGQGLQFLFEYFSETQRNKGNFPGRFSGRQFSNSRSEMNVSTLELGDSALYLCVSSLEGYRDTEAFFGQGTRLTVV.